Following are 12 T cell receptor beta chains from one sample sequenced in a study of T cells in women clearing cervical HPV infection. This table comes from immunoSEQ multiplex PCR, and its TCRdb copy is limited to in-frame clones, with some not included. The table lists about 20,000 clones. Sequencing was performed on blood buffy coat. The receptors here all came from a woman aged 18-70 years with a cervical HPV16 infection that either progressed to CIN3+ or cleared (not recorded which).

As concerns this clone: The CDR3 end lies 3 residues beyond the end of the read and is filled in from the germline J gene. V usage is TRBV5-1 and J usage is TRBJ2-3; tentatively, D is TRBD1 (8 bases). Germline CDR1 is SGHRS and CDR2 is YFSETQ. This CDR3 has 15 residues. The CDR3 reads CASSLDRAGVETQYF. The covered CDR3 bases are TGCGCCAGCAGCCTGGACAGGGCGGGGGTAGAGACG.

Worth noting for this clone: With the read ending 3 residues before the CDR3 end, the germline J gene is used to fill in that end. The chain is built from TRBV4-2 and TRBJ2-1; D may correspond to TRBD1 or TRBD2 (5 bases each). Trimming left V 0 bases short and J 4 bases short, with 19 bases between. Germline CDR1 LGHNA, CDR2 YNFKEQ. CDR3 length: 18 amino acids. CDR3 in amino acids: CASSQEAGRYGEYNEQFF. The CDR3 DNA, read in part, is TGTGCCAGCAGCCAAGAAGCAGGGAGATATGGGGAATACAATGAG.

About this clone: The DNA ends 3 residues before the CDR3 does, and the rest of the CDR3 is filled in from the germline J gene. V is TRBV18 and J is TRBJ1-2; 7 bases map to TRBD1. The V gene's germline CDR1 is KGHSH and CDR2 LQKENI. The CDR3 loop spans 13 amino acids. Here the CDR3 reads CASSPGTAVDYTF. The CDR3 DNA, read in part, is TGTGCCAGCTCACCAGGGACAGCCGTCGAC.

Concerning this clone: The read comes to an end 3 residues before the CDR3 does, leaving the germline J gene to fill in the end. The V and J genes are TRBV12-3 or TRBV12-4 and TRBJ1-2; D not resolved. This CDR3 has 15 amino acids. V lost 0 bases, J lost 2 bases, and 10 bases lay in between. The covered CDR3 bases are TGTGCCAGCAGTTTAGCGCGTGCGGTGAACTATGGC. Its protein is CASSLARAVNYG. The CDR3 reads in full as CASSLARAVNYGYTF.

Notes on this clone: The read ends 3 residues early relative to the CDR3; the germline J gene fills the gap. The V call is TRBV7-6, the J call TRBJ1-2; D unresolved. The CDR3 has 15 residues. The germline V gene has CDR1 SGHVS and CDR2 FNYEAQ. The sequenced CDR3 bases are TGTGCCAGCAGCTTAGCGTGGCTAGCCACAGATACC. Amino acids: CASSLAWLATDT. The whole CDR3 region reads CASSLAWLATDTYTF.

CDR3 loop: CASNPDSNGGETQYF. Partial CDR3 DNA: TGTGCCAGTAACCCGGACAGTAACGGTGGAGAGACC. The rearrangement joins TRBV19 to TRBJ2-5; D is perhaps TRBD1 (6 bases). From the germline J gene comes the end of the CDR3, since the read stops 3 residues before it. Trimming stripped 7 bases from V and 4 bases from J, with 19 bases between. This CDR3 region has 15 residues. Germline CDR1 and CDR2: LNHDA and SQIVND (reference sequence).

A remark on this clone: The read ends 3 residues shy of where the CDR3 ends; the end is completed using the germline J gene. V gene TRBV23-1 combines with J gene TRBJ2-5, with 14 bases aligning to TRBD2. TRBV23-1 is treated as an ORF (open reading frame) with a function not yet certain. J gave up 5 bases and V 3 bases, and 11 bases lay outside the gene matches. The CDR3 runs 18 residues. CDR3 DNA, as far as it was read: TGCGCCAGCAGTCAGGGCCGACTAGCGGGGGGGCCCGGGGAGACC. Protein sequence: CASSQGRLAGGPGET. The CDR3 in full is CASSQGRLAGGPGETQYF.

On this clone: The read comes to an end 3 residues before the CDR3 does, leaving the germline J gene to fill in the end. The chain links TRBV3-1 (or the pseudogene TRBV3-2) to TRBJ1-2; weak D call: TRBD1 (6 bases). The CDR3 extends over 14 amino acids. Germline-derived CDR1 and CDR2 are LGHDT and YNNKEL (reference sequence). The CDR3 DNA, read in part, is TGTGCCAGCAGCACATCGGGACACGGAACGGGC. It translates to CASSTSGHGTG. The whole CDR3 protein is CASSTSGHGTGYTF.

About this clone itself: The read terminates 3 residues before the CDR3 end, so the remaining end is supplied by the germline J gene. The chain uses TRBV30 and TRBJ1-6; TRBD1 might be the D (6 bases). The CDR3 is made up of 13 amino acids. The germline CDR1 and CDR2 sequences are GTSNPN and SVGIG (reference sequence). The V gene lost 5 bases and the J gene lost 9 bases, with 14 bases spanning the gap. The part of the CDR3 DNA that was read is TGTGCCTGGCGGGGGGCTAGTGGTTCACCC. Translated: CAWRGASGSP. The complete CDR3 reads CAWRGASGSPLHF. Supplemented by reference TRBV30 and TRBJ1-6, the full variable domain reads SQTIHQWPATLVQPVGSPLSLECTVEGTSNPNLYWYRQAAGRGLQLLFYSVGIGQISSEVPQNLSASRPQDRQFILSSKKLLLSDSGFYLCAWRGASGSPLHFGNGTRLTVT.

The DNA read from the CDR3 is TGTGCCAGCAGCTCCCGACAGACACTTAATTATAATTCACCG. The encoded protein is CASSSRQTLNYNSP. The whole CDR3 region reads CASSSRQTLNYNSPLFF. This rearrangement joins TRBV7-3 to TRBJ2-2, with D tentatively TRBD1 (5 bases). The CDR3 end is not reached by the read, which stops 3 residues before it; the germline J gene fills it in. This CDR3 region has 17 residues. Per the germline V gene, CDR1 is SGHTA and CDR2 is FQGTGA. The complete variable domain, with remaining parts taken from reference TRBV7-3 and TRBJ2-2, reads GAGVSQTPSNKVTEKGKYVELRCDPISGHTALYWYRQSLGQGPEFLIYFQGTGAADDSGLPNDRFFAVRPEGSVSTLKIQRTERGDSAVYLCASSSRQTLNYNSPLFFGEGSRLTVL.

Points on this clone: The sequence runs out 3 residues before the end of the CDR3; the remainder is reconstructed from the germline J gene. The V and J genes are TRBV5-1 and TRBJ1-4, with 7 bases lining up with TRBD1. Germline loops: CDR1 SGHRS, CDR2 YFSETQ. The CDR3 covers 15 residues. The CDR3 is CASSLESQGNSPLFF. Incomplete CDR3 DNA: TGCGCCAGCAGCTTGGAATCACAGGGGAATTCACCA.

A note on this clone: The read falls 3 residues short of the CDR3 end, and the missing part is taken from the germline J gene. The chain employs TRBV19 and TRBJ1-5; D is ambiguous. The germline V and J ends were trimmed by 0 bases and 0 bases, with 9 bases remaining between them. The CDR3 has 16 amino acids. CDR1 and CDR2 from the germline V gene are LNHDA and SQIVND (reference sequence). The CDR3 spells CASSIELFYSNQPQHF. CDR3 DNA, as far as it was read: TGTGCCAGTAGTATAGAGCTGTTCTATAGCAATCAGCCC.